This T cell receptor beta chain was found in a study of OX40 agonist ivuxolimab in advanced cancers. Study-wide background: Hepatocellular carcinoma, melanoma, renal cell or head and neck cancer occurred in dose-escalation patients.

The data were produced by immunoSEQ multiplex PCR, yet TCRdb's version contains in-frame clones alone and is incomplete. The sample has roughly 68,000 clones; approximately 83% are singletons. Regarding this clone: Its antigen is not known. At one end, the junction sequence differs from germline, possibly due to a read error.

The CDR3 is 14 amino acids. The germline V gene has CDR1 SGHDN and CDR2 FVKESK. Findings and caveats of the study: Averaged across samples, CD8+ T cells carried more expanded clones than CD4+ did. Partly responding patients at 0.1-3.0 mg/kg showed some of the smallest clonal expansion.

The chain has TRBV14 and TRBJ2-3; 12 bases agree with TRBD2. The sample here was CD4+ or CD8+ T cells sorted from blood, taken in a trial of the OX40 agonist ivuxolimab. The sequence was obtained from an adult with an advanced solid tumor such as melanoma, head and neck, liver or kidney cancer. CDR3 DNA: TGTGCCAGCAGCCAAGCTCGCCTAGCGGGGGGGCTTTGGTTT. Translating it yields CASSQARLAGGLWF. The complete variable domain, with remaining parts taken from reference TRBV14 and TRBJ2-3, reads EAGVTQFPSHSVIEKGQTVTLRCDPISGHDNLYWYRRVMGKEIKFLLHFVKESKQDESGMPNNRFLAERTGGTYSTLKVQPAELEDSGVYFCASSQARLAGGLWFGPGTRLTVL.